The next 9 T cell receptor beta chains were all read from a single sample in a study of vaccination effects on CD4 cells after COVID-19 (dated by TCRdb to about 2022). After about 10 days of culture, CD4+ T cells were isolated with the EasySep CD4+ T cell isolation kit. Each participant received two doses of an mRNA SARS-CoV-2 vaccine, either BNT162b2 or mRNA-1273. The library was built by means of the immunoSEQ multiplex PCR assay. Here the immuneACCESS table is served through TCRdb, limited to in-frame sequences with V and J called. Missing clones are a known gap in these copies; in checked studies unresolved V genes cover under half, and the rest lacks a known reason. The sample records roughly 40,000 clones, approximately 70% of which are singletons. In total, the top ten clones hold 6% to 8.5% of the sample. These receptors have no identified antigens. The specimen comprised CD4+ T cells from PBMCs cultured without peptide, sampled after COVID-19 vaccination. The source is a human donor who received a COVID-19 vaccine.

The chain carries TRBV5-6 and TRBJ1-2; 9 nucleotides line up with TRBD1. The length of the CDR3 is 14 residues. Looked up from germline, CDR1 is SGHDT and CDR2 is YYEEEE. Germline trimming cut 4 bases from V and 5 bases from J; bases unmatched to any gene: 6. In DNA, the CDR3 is TGTGCCAGCAGCCGGGACAGGGCGAATTATGGCTACACCTTC. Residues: CASSRDRANYGYTF.

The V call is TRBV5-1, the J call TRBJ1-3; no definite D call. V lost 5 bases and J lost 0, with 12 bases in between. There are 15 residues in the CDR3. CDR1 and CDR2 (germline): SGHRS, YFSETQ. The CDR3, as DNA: TGCGCCAGCAGTGTGGGAACTCTCTCTGGAAACACCATATATTTT. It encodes CASSVGTLSGNTIYF.

The CDR3 DNA sequence: TGTGCCAGCAGCCGGACAGGGTCTGATGGCTACACCTTC. Translation: CASSRTGSDGYTF. The J gene is TRBJ1-2, the V gene TRBV3-1 (or the pseudogene TRBV3-2), with 8 bases aligning to TRBD1. CDR3 length: 13 amino acids. V was clipped by 4 bases and J by 6 bases; unmatched bases: 4. Germline V gives CDR1 LGHDT, CDR2 YNNKEL (reference sequence).

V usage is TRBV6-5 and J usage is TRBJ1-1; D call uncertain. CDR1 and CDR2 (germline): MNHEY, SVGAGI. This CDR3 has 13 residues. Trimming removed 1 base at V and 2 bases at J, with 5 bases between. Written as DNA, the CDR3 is TGTGCCAGCAGTTACTTATCTAACACTGAAGCTTTCTTT. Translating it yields CASSYLSNTEAFF.

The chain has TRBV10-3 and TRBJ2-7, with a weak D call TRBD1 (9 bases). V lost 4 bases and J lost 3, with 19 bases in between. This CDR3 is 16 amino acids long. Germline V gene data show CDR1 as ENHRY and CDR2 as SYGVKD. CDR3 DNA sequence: TGTGCCATCAGTGGGGTATTAGCGGGACAGGGCTACGAGCAGTACTTC. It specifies CAISGVLAGQGYEQYF.

CDR3 loop: CASRGTGVQTQYF. CDR3 nucleotide sequence: TGTGCCAGCAGAGGAACAGGGGTCCAGACGCAGTATTTT. The V and J genes are TRBV7-6 and TRBJ2-3; 7 positions match TRBD1. With V trimmed by 6 bases and J by 9 bases, 9 bases remained unmatched. CDR1 is SGHVS and CDR2 is FNYEAQ in the germline V gene. This CDR3 is 13 amino acids long.

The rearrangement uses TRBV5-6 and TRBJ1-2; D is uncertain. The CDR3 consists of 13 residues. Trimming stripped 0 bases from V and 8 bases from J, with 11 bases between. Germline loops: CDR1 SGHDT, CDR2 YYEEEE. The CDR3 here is CASSLGTNRGYTF. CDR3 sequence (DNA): TGTGCCAGCAGCTTGGGCACGAATCGGGGCTACACCTTC.

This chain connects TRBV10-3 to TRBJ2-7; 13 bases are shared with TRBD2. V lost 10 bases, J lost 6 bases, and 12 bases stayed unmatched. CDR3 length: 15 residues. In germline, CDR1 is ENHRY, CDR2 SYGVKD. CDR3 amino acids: CASAGLAGADSEQYF. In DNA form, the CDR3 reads TGTGCCAGCGCCGGACTAGCGGGAGCAGATAGCGAGCAGTACTTC.

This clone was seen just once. The CDR3 DNA is TGTGCCACCAGTGATTCTAGCGGGAGAGACACAGATACGCAGTATTTT. It specifies CATSDSSGRDTDTQYF. The chain has TRBV24-1 and TRBJ2-3, with 10 nucleotides matching TRBD2. The CDR3 covers 16 residues. The germline V gene has CDR1 KGHDR and CDR2 SFDVKD. J lost 2 bases, V lost 2 bases, and 3 bases had no gene match.